This TCR beta chain was obtained from a study of identical twins. Study outcomes and limitations: Alpha sequences that were out-of-frame and twin-shared showed an excess of low generation probability.

From germline, CDR1 is ENHRY and CDR2 SYGVKD. Trimming left V 5 bases short and J 7 bases short, with 9 bases between. CDR3 length equals 13 residues. A universal primer site was incorporated via template switching, and the cDNA contained unique molecular identifiers. Each CDR3 protein is one row after TCRdb ran MiXCR on the 5' RACE reads. The sample includes a few hundred thousand distinct CDR3 sequences, approximately 12% seen only once; the top ten take 4% to 5%. This clonotype was seen more than once but under ten times. Its antigen remains unknown. The same sample was also studied in work on yellow fever vaccine responses in identical twins. That report adds: A vaccine T cell response that seemed partly convergent and partly personalized was reported in twins.

The receptor was derived from a woman in her late teens or twenties in good health. The chain employs TRBV10-3 and TRBJ1-6; D not certain. Sequencing was carried out using memory (CD45RO+) T cells sorted from blood. CDR3 DNA sequence: TGTGCCATCAGTCGAGACACGAATTCACCCCTCCACTTT. Translation: CAISRDTNSPLHF.